Below, 30 T cell receptor beta chains from the same sample are listed, as sequenced in a study of CD4 T cells in relation to SARS-CoV-2 and coronaviruses (dated by TCRdb to the early 2020s). These receptors are not linked to any known antigen. Libraries were made using the immunoSEQ multiplex PCR assay. What TCRdb holds here is the immuneACCESS table cut down to in-frame rearrangements. Part of the clones is not present; checked against another copy, under half of the missing clones reflect an unresolved V gene, and the others are unexplained. The table for this sample lists some 30,000 clones; approximately 78% of them were counted only once. The top ten clones comprise 20% of the sample. CD4+ T cells from unexposed donors were collected before the COVID-19 pandemic (2011-2018). After more than 9 days of culture, CD4+ T cells were isolated with the EasySep CD4+ T cell isolation kit. Input material: CD4+ T cells from PBMCs, cultured in vitro. The receptor source for this set is a human donor in good health.

V is TRBV27 and J is TRBJ2-7, with 12 bases that match TRBD2. The J segment lost 1 base and the V segment lost 4 bases, leaving 8 bases of the junction unmatched. The CDR3 is 17 amino acids. CDR1 and CDR2 (germline): MNHEY, SMNVEV (reference sequence). The CDR3 coding sequence is TGTGCCAGCAGTTACTCCGGACTAGCGGGAAAATCCTACGAGCAGTACTTC. Amino acids: CASSYSGLAGKSYEQYF.

The chain couples TRBV6-5 to TRBJ1-2; D may be TRBD1 (6 bases). The germline V gene has CDR1 MNHEY and CDR2 SVGAGI. The CDR3 is made up of 14 amino acids. V gave up 0 bases and J gave up 8 bases, with 13 bases separating them. DNA for the CDR3: TGTGCCAGCAGTTACTCCCGGGACATGAGGGGCTACACCTTC. It yields the protein CASSYSRDMRGYTF.

The V call is TRBV18, the J call TRBJ1-1, with 7 bases aligning to TRBD1. The CDR3 contains 15 residues. Germline CDR1 and CDR2: KGHSH and LQKENI. V gave up 5 bases and J gave up 5 bases; unmatched junction bases: 11. CDR3 sequence reads: CASSRESGGRTEAFF. DNA for the CDR3: TGTGCCAGCTCAAGGGAGTCAGGGGGTAGGACTGAAGCTTTCTTT.

The chain recombines TRBV30 with TRBJ1-5; D may be TRBD1 (6 bases). This CDR3 is built from 12 residues. Per the germline V gene, CDR1 is GTSNPN and CDR2 is SVGIG (reference sequence). This chain's CDR3 is CAGGQSNQPQHF. CDR3 coding DNA: TGTGCTGGGGGGCAGAGCAATCAGCCCCAGCATTTT.

The chain combines TRBV3-1 (or the pseudogene TRBV3-2) with TRBJ2-1; 7 bases are a match to TRBD1. Germline V gives CDR1 LGHDT, CDR2 YNNKEL (reference sequence). There are 14 residues in the CDR3. With 3 bases clipped from V and 6 bases from J, the junction kept 5 bases outside the gene matches. This CDR3 is CASSHIDRANEQFF. CDR3 sequence (DNA): TGTGCCAGCAGCCACATCGACAGGGCCAATGAGCAGTTCTTC.

This clone was seen a handful of times. The CDR3 DNA sequence: TGCGCCAGCAGACCGGGCGGGACCCTAGCGGGAGGGCCGTTGGGTTTCTACGAGCAGTACTTC. Protein product: CASRPGGTLAGGPLGFYEQYF. The chain uses TRBV5-1 and TRBJ2-7, with TRBD2 matching over 12 bases. The trim removed 5 bases at V and 3 bases at J, leaving 24 bases unmatched. The CDR3 is 21 amino acids. The V gene's germline CDR1 is SGHRS and CDR2 YFSETQ.

A few counts support this clone. This rearrangement joins TRBV4-1 to TRBJ1-2; TRBD1 is a possible D gene (5 bases). The V end lost 3 bases, the J end lost 5 bases, and 19 bases lay between the germline ends. Germline V gene sequence: CDR1 MGHRA, CDR2 YSYEKL. The CDR3 consists of 16 residues. DNA of the CDR3: TGCGCCAGCAGCCAGGGACGGGACCCCAGACGATATGGCTACACCTTC. This translates into CASSQGRDPRRYGYTF.

V usage is TRBV7-2 and J usage is TRBJ1-1, with unresolved D. The germline gives CDR1 SGHTA, CDR2 FQGNSA. The length of the CDR3 is 13 residues. Trimming removed 3 bases from V and 3 bases from J, with 8 bases in between. The CDR3 bases are TGTGCCAGCAGCTTCTCGGTGGACACTGAAGCTTTCTTT. This encodes CASSFSVDTEAFF.

In its sample, this clone was seen a few times. This chain joins TRBV12-3 or TRBV12-4 and TRBJ1-6, with D uncertain. The CDR3 is 12 residues long. Between the trimmed V and J ends, which lost 2 bases and 8 bases, there was a span of 4 bases. The CDR3 loop is CASSLPHSPLHF. The CDR3 DNA reads as TGTGCCAGCAGTTTACCCCATTCACCCCTCCACTTT.

This sequence joins TRBV2 and TRBJ2-5; 8 nucleotides match TRBD1. Germline-derived CDR1 and CDR2 are SNHLY and FYNNEI. Germline trimming cut 5 bases from V and 4 bases from J; bases unmatched to any gene: 12. This CDR3 is built from 16 residues. As DNA, the CDR3 is TGTGCCAGCAGTAAAGTCGGACAGGGAGTCCCAGAGACCCAGTACTTC. It translates to CASSKVGQGVPETQYF.

Only one count was recorded for this clone. V is TRBV5-8 and J is TRBJ1-5, with 8 bases aligning to TRBD1. This CDR3 comprises 15 residues. Germline values: CDR1 SGHTS, CDR2 YDEGEE. V lost 3 bases to trimming and J lost 6 bases; unmatched junction nucleotides: 8. The CDR3 sequence: CASSSQGARGQPQHF. Here the CDR3 DNA reads TGTGCCAGCAGCTCGCAGGGGGCGAGGGGTCAGCCCCAGCATTTT.

V and J are TRBV14 and TRBJ2-2; tentative D call: TRBD2 (5 bases). V lost 3 bases to trimming and J lost 4 bases, with 15 bases between them. The CDR3 is 16 residues long. From germline, CDR1 is SGHDN and CDR2 FVKESK. CDR3 bases: TGTGCCAGCAGCCAGGAGCTCCTTCGGGGCACCGGGGAGCTGTTTTTT. It encodes CASSQELLRGTGELFF.

The rearrangement links TRBV9 to TRBJ2-3; 7 bases agree with TRBD2. CDR1 SGDLS and CDR2 YYNGEE come from the germline V gene. CDR3 length equals 15 residues. J gave up 3 bases and V 2 bases, and 6 bases lay outside the gene matches. CDR3 sequence (DNA): TGTGCCAGCAGCGTTCGGGCGGGAGAAACAGATACGCAGTATTTT. Its protein product is CASSVRAGETDTQYF.

The genes are TRBV5-4 and TRBJ2-3; no reliable D call. This CDR3 is built from 16 residues. CDR1 and CDR2 (germline): SGHNT, YYREEE (reference sequence). The V end was cut by 3 bases, the J end by 4 bases, with 18 bases between. The CDR3: CASSYRTRRGADTQYF. As DNA, the CDR3 is TGTGCCAGCAGCTACCGGACCCGCCGAGGCGCAGATACGCAGTATTTT.

The CDR3 DNA sequence: TGTGCCAGCAGCTCCGACTGGAGTGGCAATCAGCCCCAGCATTTT. This encodes CASSSDWSGNQPQHF. This chain joins TRBV6-2 or TRBV6-3 and TRBJ1-5, with D unresolved. Germline V gene sequence: CDR1 MNHEY, CDR2 SVGEGT. The germline V and J ends were trimmed by 6 bases and 2 bases, with 14 bases remaining between them. The CDR3 extends over 15 amino acids.

This clone was seen a single time. The chain carries TRBV6-1 and TRBJ2-3; D is undetermined. The CDR3 consists of 15 residues. V was cut by 2 bases and J by 2 bases, with 11 bases left in between. Germline V gives CDR1 MNHNS, CDR2 SASEGT. CDR3 coding DNA: TGTGCCAGCAGTGAAATGAACAGCTACACAGATACGCAGTATTTT. This sequence encodes CASSEMNSYTDTQYF.

The gene calls are TRBV5-6 and TRBJ2-2, with D possibly TRBD1 on 5 matching bases. The length of the CDR3 is 14 residues. Germline V gives CDR1 SGHDT, CDR2 YYEEEE. Trimming left V 7 bases short and J 6 bases short, with 16 bases between. The CDR3 coding sequence is TGTGCCAGCCTTAAGAAAGGGGTGGCCGGGGAGCTGTTTTTT. Translating gives CASLKKGVAGELFF.

In nucleotides, the CDR3 is TGTGCCAGCAGCTCCACGCACCTAGGCTCGATTGGGTACGAGCAGTACTTC. Translation gives CASSSTHLGSIGYEQYF. The V and J genes are TRBV27 and TRBJ2-7; D gene ambiguous. The CDR3 is made up of 17 amino acids. Germline V CDR1 and CDR2: MNHEY, SMNVEV (reference sequence). Trimming took off 6 bases at V and 4 bases at J, with 25 bases between the two ends.

This clone appeared a single time. The chain links TRBV5-8 to TRBJ2-7; 8 nucleotides line up with TRBD1. V dropped 4 bases and J dropped 9; count of bases not matched to a gene: 6. Per the germline V gene, CDR1 is SGHTS and CDR2 is YDEGEE. The CDR3 runs to 12 residues. As DNA, the CDR3 is TGTGCCAGCAGCATCGGACAGGGTCGGCAGTACTTC. Amino acid sequence: CASSIGQGRQYF.

Only one count was recorded for this clone. The chain combines TRBV7-9 with TRBJ2-7, with 10 bases that match TRBD2. The germline CDR1 and CDR2 sequences are SEHNR and FQNEAQ (reference sequence). The J segment lost 6 bases and the V segment lost 11 bases, leaving 7 bases of the junction unmatched. The CDR3 has 12 residues. The CDR3 sequence: CAGSGRYGEQYF. The CDR3 nucleotides are TGTGCCGGTAGCGGGAGGTATGGCGAGCAGTACTTC. Full variable domain (remainder filled in from reference TRBV7-9 and TRBJ2-7): DTGVSQNPRHKITKRGQNVTFRCDPISEHNRLYWYRQTLGQGPEFLTYFQNEAQLEKSRLLSDRFSAERPKGSFSTLEIQRTEQGDSAMYLCAGSGRYGEQYFGPGTRLTVT.

V gene TRBV19 combines with J gene TRBJ2-3; weak D call: TRBD2 (5 bases). The CDR3 length is 13 residues. CDR1 is LNHDA, CDR2 SQIVND, per germline (reference sequence). V was shortened by 5 bases and J by 5 bases, with 11 bases between the two germline ends. The CDR3 region has the DNA TGTGCCAGTAGTCTCCCCGAGGGAGATACGCAGTATTTT. The encoded protein is CASSLPEGDTQYF.

The chain is built from TRBV5-1 and TRBJ1-6; D remains unclear. Germline loops: CDR1 SGHRS, CDR2 YFSETQ. This CDR3 spans 14 amino acids. The V end was cut by 5 bases, the J end by 8 bases, with 14 bases between. The CDR3 nucleotides read TGCGCCAGCAGGCCCGGAGAGAAATATTCACCCCTCCACTTT. Residues: CASRPGEKYSPLHF.

The rearrangement uses TRBV3-1 (or the pseudogene TRBV3-2) and TRBJ1-5; D call uncertain. Trimming removed 3 bases at V and 7 bases at J, with 7 bases between. The germline gives CDR1 LGHDT, CDR2 YNNKEL (reference sequence). The CDR3 consists of 12 residues. This chain's CDR3 is CASSQAGQPQHF. DNA of the CDR3: TGTGCCAGCAGCCAGGCAGGACAGCCCCAGCATTTT.

This clone was found once. The chain uses TRBV4-2 and TRBJ1-2; D not certain. V lost 0 bases and J lost 8, with 16 bases in between. The germline V gene has CDR1 LGHNA and CDR2 YNFKEQ. CDR3 length: 15 amino acids. The CDR3 nucleotides are TGTGCCAGCAGCCAAGATGGTCAGGAAACAGAAGGCTACACCTTC. It specifies CASSQDGQETEGYTF.

This clone was seen just once. The rearrangement uses TRBV25-1 and TRBJ1-6; tentative D call: TRBD1 (5 bases). The CDR3 has 17 amino acids. Germline loops: CDR1 MGHDK, CDR2 SYGVNS. V shed 3 bases and J shed 3 bases, with 15 bases lying between them. The CDR3 loop reads CASSDTRGVSYNSPLHF. CDR3 bases: TGTGCCAGCAGTGATACAAGGGGAGTTAGCTATAATTCACCCCTCCACTTT.

This sequence joins TRBV6-2 or TRBV6-3 and TRBJ2-3; TRBD1 matches 7 bases. Germline trimming cut 2 bases from V and 0 bases from J; bases unmatched to any gene: 5. From germline, CDR1 is MNHEY and CDR2 SVGEGT. This CDR3 has 16 residues. CDR3 bases: TGTGCCAGCAGTTACCCCAGGGGGTCTAGCACAGATACGCAGTATTTT. Residues: CASSYPRGSSTDTQYF.

The chain links TRBV3-1 (or the pseudogene TRBV3-2) to TRBJ2-3; no reliable D call. This CDR3 has 12 amino acids. The V end was cut by 1 base, the J end by 5 bases, with 4 bases between. Germline CDR1 is LGHDT and CDR2 is YNNKEL (reference sequence). CDR3 in amino acids: CASSQGGDTQYF. The CDR3 DNA is TGTGCCAGCAGCCAAGGGGGAGATACGCAGTATTTT.

This clone was detected only a few times. V usage is TRBV5-6 and J usage is TRBJ1-5; D call uncertain. Looked up from germline, CDR1 is SGHDT and CDR2 is YYEEEE. The CDR3 runs to 14 residues. The V and J ends lost 0 bases and 3 bases respectively, with 7 bases between them. The CDR3 coding sequence is TGTGCCAGCAGCTTGGGCAGGTTCAATCAGCCCCAGCATTTT. Translation: CASSLGRFNQPQHF.

This clone was observed a single time. The chain recombines TRBV27 with TRBJ1-2; a possible D gene is TRBD1 (6 bases). The V end lost 2 bases, the J end lost 4 bases, and 11 bases lay between the germline ends. The V gene's germline CDR1 is MNHEY and CDR2 SMNVEV (reference sequence). This CDR3 has 14 amino acids. CDR3 coding DNA: TGTGCCAGCAGTTTAAAGCCACAGGGCTATGGCTACACCTTC. This translates into CASSLKPQGYGYTF.

This clone has a handful of counts. The rearrangement links TRBV4-1 to TRBJ1-1; perhaps TRBD1 as D (5 bases). Trimming pared 3 bases from V and 0 bases from J, leaving 17 bases between. This CDR3 is 17 amino acids long. Germline V CDR1 and CDR2: MGHRA, YSYEKL. DNA of the CDR3: TGCGCCAGCAGCCAGCCCAGGGCGAAGGTTATGAACACTGAAGCTTTCTTT. Translation: CASSQPRAKVMNTEAFF.